The present entry profiles one T cell receptor beta chain with its context. Its matching antigen is unknown. The CDR3 loop spans 14 amino acids. V dropped 3 bases and J dropped 4 bases, with 11 bases sitting between them. CDR1 LNHDA and CDR2 SQIVND come from the germline V gene (reference sequence). The study ran its PCR with 60 Vbeta and 13 Jbeta primers. Assay used: immunoSEQ multiplex PCR; TCRdb lists only in-frame clones, some missing. The sample has roughly 130,000 clones; about 80% are singletons. The source of the sample is a study of cytomegalovirus exposure and HLA in healthy donors. Overall study results and limits: In a later analysis, productive TCRs from donors in an Asian-associated ancestry cluster reportedly carried fewer N-insertions than the cohort mean. Highest at DRB1 and lowest at HLA-C, TCR association rates differed among HLA loci in a later analysis. The investigators catalogued under 200 TCR beta chains as cytomegalovirus-associated.

The source is a male donor in good health and CMV-seropositive. V gene TRBV19 combines with J gene TRBJ2-3, with D perhaps TRBD1 (6 bases). Sequencing was performed on PBMCs. CDR3 nucleotides: TGTGCCAGTAGTATCTTACAGGGCCCAGATACGCAGTATTTT. This translates into CASSILQGPDTQYF.